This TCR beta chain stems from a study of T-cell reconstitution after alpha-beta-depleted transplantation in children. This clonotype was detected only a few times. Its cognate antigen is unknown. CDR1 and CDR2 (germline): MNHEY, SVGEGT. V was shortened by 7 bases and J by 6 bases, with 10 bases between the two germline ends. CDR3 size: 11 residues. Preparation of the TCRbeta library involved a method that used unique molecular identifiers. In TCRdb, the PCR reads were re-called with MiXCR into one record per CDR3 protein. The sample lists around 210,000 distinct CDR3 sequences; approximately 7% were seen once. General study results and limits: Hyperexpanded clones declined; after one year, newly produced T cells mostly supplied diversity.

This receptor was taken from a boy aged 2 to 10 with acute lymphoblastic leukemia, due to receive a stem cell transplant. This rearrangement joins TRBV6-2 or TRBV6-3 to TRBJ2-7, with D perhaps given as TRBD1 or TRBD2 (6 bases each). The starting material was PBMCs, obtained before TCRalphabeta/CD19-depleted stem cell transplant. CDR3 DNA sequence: TGTGCCAGCAAGGGGGGAGGCGAGCAGTACTTC. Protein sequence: CASKGGGEQYF.